This T cell receptor (beta chain) was sequenced for a study of blood T cells in healthy people across ages. Study results and caveats: CMV status of donors was unknown, possibly confounding expanded clonotype changes. There were more naive CD4+ cells and higher diversity in long-lived donors than in aged donors.

This clonotype turned up a few times. What it binds is not known. Looked up from germline, CDR1 is SGHRS and CDR2 is YFSETQ. Trimming pared 4 bases from V and 0 bases from J, leaving 13 bases between. CDR3 length equals 15 residues. A second PCR, run for roughly 7 to 11 cycles, used a sample-barcoded 5' primer plus a J-beta primer mix. Every single cDNA molecule received a tag from a template-switch adaptor with 12 random nucleotides. One entry per CDR3 protein results from TCRdb running MiXCR on the 5' RACE reads. The repertoire includes about 640,000 distinct CDR3 sequences, 58% of them detected once, and over 35% sits in the top ten.

This sequence was found in a man in his sixties in good health. This chain uses TRBV5-1 with TRBJ1-2, with D unresolved. The source material was blood. CDR3 sequence reads: CASSLRTAANYGYTF. The CDR3 DNA reads as TGCGCCAGCAGCCTCCGGACCGCCGCTAACTATGGCTACACCTTC.